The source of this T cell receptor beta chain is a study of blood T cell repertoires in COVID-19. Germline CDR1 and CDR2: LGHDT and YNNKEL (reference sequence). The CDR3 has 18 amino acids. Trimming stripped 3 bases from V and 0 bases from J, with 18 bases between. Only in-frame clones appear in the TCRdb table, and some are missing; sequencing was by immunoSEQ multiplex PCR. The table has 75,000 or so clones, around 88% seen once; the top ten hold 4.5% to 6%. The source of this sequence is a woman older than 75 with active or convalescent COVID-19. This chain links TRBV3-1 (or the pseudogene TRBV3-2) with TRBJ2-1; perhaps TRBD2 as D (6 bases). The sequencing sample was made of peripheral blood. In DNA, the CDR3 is TGTGCCAGCAGCCATCGGGGGAGCGGCAGTAGCTCCTACAATGAGCAGTTCTTC. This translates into CASSHRGSGSSSYNEQFF.